A few counts support the clone carrying this TCR beta chain. Its specificity is unknown. A single base separates this from a much larger clone, so it may be a read error. Co-extracted RNA and DNA came from roughly 21-30 mg of unsorted bulk tissue. This sample stems from a study of tumor-infiltrating lymphocytes in primary liver carcinoma. The overall study: Patients, male and female, were 30 to 69 years old. General study results and limits: Relative to tumor region pairs, the tumor-adjacent and tumor-blood pairs showed overlap that was lower. A significantly higher top-250-clone fraction was found in tumors than in blood (p = 0.039).

cDNA specific to TCR beta was made from 500 ng of total RNA, with a constant-region primer employed for priming. ARM-PCR was slightly modified, and three nested multiplex PCR rounds with it gave rise to the TCR beta libraries. TRBV1-TRBV30 forward primers paired with a C-beta reverse primer were used in the first two PCR rounds, which ran about 11 cycles each. MiXCR was run by TCRdb on the multiplex PCR reads, yielding one entry per CDR3 protein. Among 80,000 or so distinct CDR3 sequences listed, 71% were seen once. Germline lookup yields CDR1 MNHNS and CDR2 SASEGT. The CDR3 runs 15 residues. V was trimmed by 3 bases and J by 4 bases, leaving 16 bases between them.

The source of this sequence is an older woman with primary liver carcinoma and hepatitis B virus infection. Sequences were obtained from liver tumor tissue from sampling region 4. Subset meaning: tumor region T4, right-lateral pole. The rearrangement links TRBV6-1 to TRBJ2-7; possibly TRBD1 or TRBD2 for D (5 bases each). The CDR3 reads CASSDLGRAPYEQYF. Written as DNA, the CDR3 is TGTGCCAGCAGTGACCTGGGGCGGGCCCCTTACGAGCAGTACTTC.